The clone carrying this TCR beta chain has more than one count but fewer than ten. This record comes from a study of glioma-infiltrating T cells. Using RNA template, CDR3s of TCR alpha and beta were amplified with iRepertoire arm-PCR. TCRdb processed the multiplex PCR reads anew with MiXCR; each CDR3 protein has one entry. The table shows fewer than 500,000 distinct CDR3 sequences, with 41% occurring only once. The CDR3 spans 14 residues. The sample was glioma tissue, nonneoplastic brain tissue, or PBMCs (not recorded which). The genes are TRBV12-3 or TRBV12-4 and TRBJ2-7; D call uncertain. The end of the DNA aligns better with TRBJ2-5, so the J call may be wrong. The sequence came from a human donor with low-grade glioma or glioblastoma, undergoing nonglioma brain surgery, or in good health (not recorded which). CDR3 DNA sequence: TGTGCCAGCAGTTTCATGCTAGGATGGGAGACCCAGTACTTC. Residues: CASSFMLGWETQYF.